One sample yielded the 25 T cell receptor beta chains listed below, sequenced in a study of cytomegalovirus exposure and HLA in healthy donors. Clones were read by immunoSEQ multiplex PCR, and TCRdb kept only the in-frame ones, dropping some. The sample holds about 310,000 clones, approximately 88% seen once. Sequencing was performed on PBMCs. These TCRs come from a man aged 25-45 years in good health and CMV-seronegative.

V is TRBV5-6 and J is TRBJ1-5, with 8 bases that match TRBD1. V lost 4 bases and J lost 4; bases outside the gene matches: 4. The CDR3 sequence is 14 residues long. Germline V CDR1 and CDR2: SGHDT, YYEEEE. CDR3 coding DNA: TGTGCCAGCAGCACCCGGACAGGGAATCAGCCCCAGCATTTT. It encodes CASSTRTGNQPQHF.

This chain links TRBV11-2 with TRBJ1-4, with D hard to call. The CDR3 has 16 residues. Between the trimmed V and J ends, which lost 1 base and 0 bases, there was a span of 9 bases. Germline CDR1 reads SGHAT; CDR2 reads FQNNGV. CDR3 coding DNA: TGTGCCAGCAGCTTAGGACATCCAGCAACTAATGAAAAACTGTTTTTT. Its translation: CASSLGHPATNEKLFF.

The V and J genes are TRBV2 and TRBJ1-6; 9 bases agree with TRBD1. This CDR3 region has 15 residues. CDR1 and CDR2 from the germline V gene are SNHLY and FYNNEI. Trimming took 9 bases from V and 6 from J; bases not matched to a gene: 9. CDR3 bases: TGTGCCAGAGAGGACAGGGGAGGTGGTAATTCACCCCTCCACTTT. It codes for CAREDRGGGNSPLHF.

The J gene is TRBJ2-5, the V gene TRBV15, with TRBD1 as a possible D gene (5 bases). Trimming removed 2 bases at V and 3 bases at J, with 10 bases between. CDR3 size: 14 residues. Germline V lookup: CDR1 LNHNV, CDR2 YYDKDF (reference sequence). CDR3 bases: TGTGCCACCAGCAGACAGGGCTTCGAAGAGACCCAGTACTTC. As protein: CATSRQGFEETQYF.

This clone has only one observation. The rearrangement links TRBV4-1 to TRBJ1-4; D is possibly TRBD1 (5 bases). The CDR3 is made up of 15 amino acids. Trimming took off 0 bases at V and 7 bases at J, with 12 bases between the two ends. Germline lookup yields CDR1 MGHRA and CDR2 YSYEKL. The CDR3 region has the DNA TGCGCCAGCAGCCAAGACAGGGAACGACGTGAAAAACTGTTTTTT. This encodes CASSQDRERREKLFF.

This chain links TRBV6-6 with TRBJ2-7; D may be TRBD1 (8 bases). Germline CDR1 and CDR2: MNHNY and SVGAGI (reference sequence). The CDR3 consists of 13 residues. Trimming cost V 8 bases and J 2 bases, with 13 bases left between them. CDR3 sequence (DNA): TGTGCCAGCGGGAGGGACAGGACCTACGAGCAGTACTTC. This codes for CASGRDRTYEQYF.

This sequence joins TRBV6-1 and TRBJ1-1; D ambiguous. The CDR3 extends over 14 amino acids. The V and J ends lost 6 bases and 7 bases respectively, with 18 bases between them. The V gene's germline CDR1 is MNHNS and CDR2 SASEGT. CDR3 residues: CASSPVAGTGEAFF. CDR3 in DNA: TGTGCCAGCAGCCCCGTGGCCGGAACGGGTGAAGCTTTCTTT.

The CDR3 reads CASSRVAGGAQETQYF. The CDR3 bases are TGTGCCAGCTCACGCGTAGCGGGGGGAGCCCAAGAGACCCAGTACTTC. This chain connects TRBV18 to TRBJ2-5; the match to TRBD2 covers 10 bases. The J segment lost 1 base and the V segment lost 4 bases, leaving 6 bases of the junction unmatched. The CDR3 is made up of 16 amino acids. Per the germline V gene, CDR1 is KGHSH and CDR2 is LQKENI.

This clone was recorded once. V and J are TRBV2 and TRBJ2-1; the D is unclear. Trimming cost V 7 bases and J 5 bases, with 21 bases left between them. Germline V gene data show CDR1 as SNHLY and CDR2 as FYNNEI. CDR3 length: 16 amino acids. The CDR3 protein is CASMSGVRIPDNEQFF. Written as DNA, the CDR3 is TGTGCCAGCATGTCAGGTGTCAGAATACCGGACAATGAGCAGTTCTTC.

The rearrangement uses TRBV5-1 and TRBJ2-3; 8 bases match TRBD2. This CDR3 is built from 16 residues. Trimming removed 0 bases from V and 3 bases from J; junction bases left unmatched: 6. Germline loops: CDR1 SGHRS, CDR2 YFSETQ. The CDR3 protein is CASSLGSGALTDTQYF. The CDR3 DNA reads as TGCGCCAGCAGCTTGGGTAGCGGGGCGCTGACAGATACGCAGTATTTT.

This chain links TRBV5-1 with TRBJ2-5; unclear D gene. V was cut by 2 bases and J by 4 bases, with 9 bases left in between. The CDR3 length is 13 residues. The germline CDR1 and CDR2 sequences are SGHRS and YFSETQ. CDR3 sequence reads: CASSFTGPETQYF. As DNA, the CDR3 is TGCGCCAGCAGCTTCACGGGTCCAGAGACCCAGTACTTC.

This chain links TRBV27 with TRBJ2-7, with 9 bases that match TRBD1. Germline V lookup: CDR1 MNHEY, CDR2 SMNVEV (reference sequence). CDR3 length: 15 amino acids. Unmatched junction bases numbered 7, after V lost 6 bases and J lost 1 base. CDR3 amino acids: CASSPHGTGSYEQYF. The CDR3 DNA reads as TGTGCCAGCAGCCCCCACGGGACAGGGTCCTACGAGCAGTACTTC.

This chain connects TRBV2 to TRBJ2-7; a weak D match, TRBD1 (5 bases). CDR1 and CDR2 (germline): SNHLY, FYNNEI. The CDR3 has 12 residues. Trimming removed 7 bases at V and 5 bases at J, with 12 bases between. In DNA form, the CDR3 reads TGTGCCAGCAATACAGGCAAACACGAGCAGTACTTC. This encodes CASNTGKHEQYF.

The chain carries TRBV10-3 and TRBJ2-6, with D perhaps TRBD2 (6 bases). The V gene lost 10 bases and the J gene lost 3 bases, with 10 bases spanning the gap. The CDR3 totals 13 residues. Germline CDR1 ENHRY, CDR2 SYGVKD. CDR3 in DNA: TGTGCCACGACGGGGGTTGGGGCCAACGTCCTGACTTTC. Its protein is CATTGVGANVLTF.

This chain links TRBV5-1 with TRBJ2-2; 7 bases map to TRBD1. Germline CDR1 SGHRS, CDR2 YFSETQ. V was pared by 2 bases and J by 2 bases, with 12 bases of the junction left unmatched. The CDR3 loop spans 18 amino acids. The CDR3 DNA reads TGCGCCAGCAGCTTAAAACAGGGGACCTACCTTAACACCGGGGAGCTGTTTTTT. As protein: CASSLKQGTYLNTGELFF.

DNA for the CDR3: TGTGCCAGCAGGCGGGACAGAAGGCTGGGCTACACCTTC. Protein sequence: CASRRDRRLGYTF. The chain uses TRBV6-5 and TRBJ1-2; 7 nucleotides agree with TRBD1. Germline V CDR1 and CDR2: MNHEY, SVGAGI. The CDR3 sequence is 13 residues long. The V segment lost 6 bases and the J segment 8 bases; nucleotides outside the gene matches: 9.

This chain links TRBV18 with TRBJ1-6, with a possible D match to TRBD1 (6 bases). There are 13 residues in the CDR3. V lost 4 bases and J 8 bases, leaving 9 bases between the germline ends. Germline V CDR1 and CDR2: KGHSH, LQKENI. CDR3 bases: TGTGCCAGCTCACAACACAGGGATTCACCCCTCCACTTT. Protein product: CASSQHRDSPLHF.

The chain recombines TRBV7-8 with TRBJ1-5, with a possible D match to TRBD1 (5 bases). Germline V CDR1 and CDR2: SGHVS, FQNEAQ. This CDR3 region has 15 residues. V was trimmed by 5 bases and J by 7 bases, leaving 18 bases between them. The CDR3 DNA sequence: TGTGCCAGCAGCACTATAGGGGCCTCAGGGCAGCCCCAGCATTTT. Encoded protein: CASSTIGASGQPQHF.

The chain carries TRBV11-2 and TRBJ2-7; unclear D gene. Germline V lookup: CDR1 SGHAT, CDR2 FQNNGV. The length of the CDR3 is 12 residues. V was trimmed by 0 bases and J by 3 bases, leaving 3 bases between them. CDR3 in amino acids: CASSLDSYEQYF. CDR3 bases: TGTGCCAGCAGCTTAGATAGCTACGAGCAGTACTTC.

The V and J genes are TRBV2 and TRBJ2-5; no clear D. The CDR3 extends over 13 amino acids. The ends were cut back, 7 bases at V and 4 bases at J, with 13 bases in the middle. Per the germline V gene, CDR1 is SNHLY and CDR2 is FYNNEI. This CDR3 is CASTLFLGETQYF. In DNA, the CDR3 is TGTGCCAGCACCCTTTTTCTAGGAGAGACCCAGTACTTC.

The chain combines TRBV11-2 with TRBJ2-7; possible D gene TRBD1, 6 bases. Germline V lookup: CDR1 SGHAT, CDR2 FQNNGV. The V and J ends lost 3 bases and 3 bases respectively, with 12 bases between them. This CDR3 region has 14 residues. In nucleotides, the CDR3 is TGTGCCAGCAGCTTTACGGGACACAGCTACGAGCAGTACTTC. Encoded protein: CASSFTGHSYEQYF.

V usage is TRBV10-3 and J usage is TRBJ2-7; 11 nucleotides agree with TRBD2. Per germline, CDR1 ENHRY and CDR2 SYGVKD. This CDR3 has 17 amino acids. Trimming at V came to 2 bases and at J to 8 bases, leaving 14 bases not matched to a gene. The CDR3 DNA reads as TGTGCCATCAGTGAGGCACTAGCGGGGGTGACCTCCGGGCAGCAGTACTTC. Amino acids: CAISEALAGVTSGQQYF.

V usage is TRBV18 and J usage is TRBJ1-2, with TRBD1 matching 8 bases. CDR1 and CDR2 (germline): KGHSH, LQKENI. The junction had 3 bases not matched to a gene; V was cut back by 5 bases and J by 7 bases. The CDR3 contains 12 residues. In DNA, the CDR3 is TGTGCCAGCTCAGAAGGACAGGGTGGCTACACCTTC. Amino acids: CASSEGQGGYTF.

This chain links TRBV6-4 with TRBJ1-2, with D possibly TRBD1 on 5 matching bases. Trimming shortened V by 3 bases and J by 0 bases, and 11 bases separated the two germline ends. This CDR3 comprises 15 residues. Germline CDR1 reads MRHNA; CDR2 reads SNTAGT. CDR3 in amino acids: CASSDFGGANYGYTF. The CDR3 nucleotides read TGTGCCAGCAGTGATTTCGGGGGAGCTAACTATGGCTACACCTTC.

J is TRBJ1-1 and V is TRBV6-5; 8 bases fit TRBD1. CDR1 MNHEY and CDR2 SVGAGI come from the germline V gene. The CDR3 is made up of 14 amino acids. Trimming removed 6 bases from V and 1 base from J; junction bases left unmatched: 4. CDR3 in DNA: TGTGCCAGCAGAGGACAGGGACCGAACACTGAAGCTTTCTTT. Residues: CASRGQGPNTEAFF.